Each of the 25 T cell receptor beta chains below was sequenced from the same sample in a study of T-cell reconstitution after alpha-beta-depleted transplantation in children. During its preparation, the TCRbeta library received unique molecular identifiers. TCRdb reprocessed the PCR reads with MiXCR, giving one entry per CDR3 protein. The table records some 550,000 distinct CDR3 sequences, around 16% of them present only once. Source: PBMCs from the stem cell graft donor, taken from the stem cell graft. Receptor source: a human donor who donated a stem cell graft to a child with acute lymphoblastic leukemia.

This chain joins TRBV2 and TRBJ1-3; 8 bases align to TRBD1. Germline values: CDR1 SNHLY, CDR2 FYNNEI. V was clipped by 4 bases and J by 1 base; unmatched bases: 6. CDR3 length: 16 residues. CDR3 nucleotides: TGTGCCAGCAGTGGGGGACAGGTACTTTCTGGAAACACCATATATTTT. This gives the protein CASSGGQVLSGNTIYF.

The V and J genes are TRBV5-1 and TRBJ2-3, with a tentative D call TRBD2 (5 bases). The CDR3 spans 15 residues. The V end lost 0 bases, the J end lost 4 bases, and 12 bases lay between the germline ends. Per the germline V gene, CDR1 is SGHRS and CDR2 is YFSETQ. The CDR3 loop is CASSLDSASADTQYF. The CDR3 DNA sequence: TGCGCCAGCAGCTTGGATAGCGCTTCGGCAGATACGCAGTATTTT.

This clonotype showed up just a few times. The rearrangement uses TRBV6-1 and TRBJ2-7; D ambiguous. V was cut by 0 bases and J by 1 base, with 10 bases left in between. The CDR3 loop spans 15 amino acids. Germline V gene lookup returns CDR1 MNHNS and CDR2 SASEGT. CDR3 sequence: CASSEAADGSYEQYF. The CDR3 DNA reads TGTGCCAGCAGTGAAGCTGCGGACGGTTCCTACGAGCAGTACTTC.

The sample holds a few counts of this clonotype. The V and J genes are TRBV11-2 and TRBJ2-1, with D possibly TRBD1 on 5 matching bases. From germline, CDR1 is SGHAT and CDR2 FQNNGV. The CDR3 consists of 14 residues. V lost 5 bases to trimming and J lost 7 bases, with 15 bases between them. The CDR3 sequence is CASSPDSVGNEQFF. DNA for the CDR3: TGTGCCAGCAGCCCCGACAGTGTCGGGAATGAGCAGTTCTTC. The full variable domain, its missing parts supplied by reference TRBV11-2 and TRBJ2-1, is EAGVAQSPRYKIIEKRQSVAFWCNPISGHATLYWYQQILGQGPKLLIQFQNNGVVDDSQLPKDRFSAERLKGVDSTLKIQPAKLEDSAVYLCASSPDSVGNEQFFGPGTRLTVL.

This clonotype turned up a few times. The chain links TRBV5-1 to TRBJ1-1; a weak D match, TRBD1 (6 bases). Germline loops: CDR1 SGHRS, CDR2 YFSETQ. This CDR3 has 17 residues. Trimming took 4 bases from V and 0 from J, leaving 19 bases between them. CDR3 amino acids: CASSPSDSSSMNTEAFF. CDR3 nucleotide sequence: TGCGCCAGCAGCCCGTCGGACAGCTCGAGCATGAACACTGAAGCTTTCTTT.

The chain is built from TRBV29-1 and TRBJ2-7; 9 bases align to TRBD1. Germline loops: CDR1 SQVTM, CDR2 ANQGSEA. CDR3 length equals 18 residues. V gave up 7 bases and J gave up 0 bases; unmatched junction bases: 19. The CDR3 bases are TGCAGCGCCGGGGCCGGGACAGGGCCCCACCGGAGCTCCTACGAGCAGTACTTC. As protein: CSAGAGTGPHRSSYEQYF.

This chain connects TRBV12-3 or TRBV12-4 to TRBJ1-2; D is unclear. V was shortened by 6 bases and J by 0 bases, with 11 bases between the two germline ends. The CDR3 spans 14 residues. The CDR3 nucleotides read TGTGCCAGCAGACCTCCGCTGACTAACTATGGCTACACCTTC. Its protein is CASRPPLTNYGYTF.

The chain is built from TRBV29-1 and TRBJ2-7; maybe TRBD1 (6 bases). This CDR3 has 15 amino acids. Germline V gene sequence: CDR1 SQVTM, CDR2 ANQGSEA. With 5 bases removed from V and 5 bases from J, the gap between germline ends came to 22 bases. The CDR3 region has the DNA TGCAGCGTTAAGCTGGGCAGGGGAAAGCTCCACGAGCAGTACTTC. This translates into CSVKLGRGKLHEQYF.

V usage is TRBV30 and J usage is TRBJ2-1, with no clear D. The CDR3 is made up of 15 amino acids. Germline values: CDR1 GTSNPN, CDR2 SVGIG (reference sequence). V shed 3 bases and J shed 4 bases, with 16 bases lying between them. The CDR3 DNA is TGTGCCTGGAGACCGCTGTGGCACGATTACAATGAGCAGTTCTTC. This encodes CAWRPLWHDYNEQFF.

The J gene is TRBJ2-7, the V gene TRBV5-1; D possibly matches TRBD1 or TRBD2 (5 bases each). Germline V lookup: CDR1 SGHRS, CDR2 YFSETQ. The CDR3 loop spans 14 amino acids. With 0 bases removed from V and 2 bases from J, the gap between germline ends came to 9 bases. The CDR3 loop is CASSLVGDPYEQYF. The DNA for the CDR3 is TGCGCCAGCAGCTTGGTAGGGGACCCCTACGAGCAGTACTTC.

This chain uses TRBV4-1 with TRBJ1-5, with D uncertain. The CDR3 is made up of 15 amino acids. Germline V lookup: CDR1 MGHRA, CDR2 YSYEKL. Deletions cut 1 base from V and 9 bases from J, with 16 bases between. The CDR3 DNA is TGCGCCAGCAGCCAAGGGGTGGCCGGACTGGGGCCCCAGCATTTT. Translation: CASSQGVAGLGPQHF.

This chain uses TRBV20-1 with TRBJ1-1; possible D gene TRBD1, 5 bases. There are 13 residues in the CDR3. Trimming left V 3 bases short and J 6 bases short, with 14 bases between. CDR1 is DFQATT and CDR2 is SNEGSKA in the germline V gene (reference sequence). In DNA form, the CDR3 reads TGCAGTGCTAGGCGGGGCCCATGGGCTGAAGCTTTCTTT. Translated: CSARRGPWAEAFF.

This clonotype has only a few counts. The V gene is TRBV15, the J gene TRBJ2-1; 7 nucleotides align to TRBD1. With V trimmed by 0 bases and J by 8 bases, 10 bases remained unmatched. This CDR3 comprises 16 residues. Germline values: CDR1 LNHNV, CDR2 YYDKDF (reference sequence). The CDR3 region has the DNA TGTGCCACCAGCAGAGAGAGTACAGGGGCTGTTTATGAGCAGTTCTTC. It encodes CATSRESTGAVYEQFF.

In its sample, this clonotype was seen a few times. The gene calls are TRBV2 and TRBJ2-3, with 10 bases identical to TRBD2. Germline-derived CDR1 and CDR2 are SNHLY and FYNNEI. The CDR3 is 14 residues long. The CDR3: CAIRSGRGADTQYF. The CDR3, as DNA: TGTGCAATCCGGAGCGGGAGGGGTGCAGATACGCAGTATTTT.

V gene TRBV6-5 combines with J gene TRBJ2-1, with 7 bases identical to TRBD1. V gave up 2 bases and J gave up 5 bases; unmatched junction bases: 12. CDR3 length: 17 amino acids. Looked up from germline, CDR1 is MNHEY and CDR2 is SVGAGI. This CDR3 reads CASSYTPGQFYDNEQFF. The CDR3 DNA is TGTGCCAGCAGTTACACCCCGGGACAGTTTTACGACAATGAGCAGTTCTTC.

The CDR3 is CASSSTSGRAIEQYF. The DNA of the CDR3 is TGTGCCAGCAGTTCCACTAGCGGGAGGGCCATCGAGCAGTACTTC. J is TRBJ2-7 and V is TRBV9, with TRBD2 matching 13 bases. The trim removed 5 bases at V and 6 bases at J, leaving 8 bases unmatched. Germline V gene data show CDR1 as SGDLS and CDR2 as YYNGEE. This CDR3 is 15 amino acids long. Looking up the rest from reference TRBV9 and TRBJ2-7 gives the full variable domain: DSGVTQTPKHLITATGQRVTLRCSPRSGDLSVYWYQQSLDQGLQFLIQYYNGEERAKGNILERFSAQQFPDLHSELNLSSLELGDSALYFCASSSTSGRAIEQYFGPGTRLTVT.

The chain recombines TRBV20-1 with TRBJ1-1; D gene ambiguous. Trimming pared 3 bases from V and 5 bases from J, leaving 19 bases between. Germline CDR1 and CDR2: DFQATT and SNEGSKA (reference sequence). The CDR3 sequence is 15 residues long. DNA for the CDR3: TGCAGTGCTAGGGAACCCGGGAGACGCGGGACTGAAGCTTTCTTT. This codes for CSAREPGRRGTEAFF.

This clonotype was found a few times. The J gene is TRBJ2-3, the V gene TRBV6-5; no definite D call. This CDR3 is built from 15 residues. Looked up from germline, CDR1 is MNHEY and CDR2 is SVGAGI. V was trimmed by 4 bases and J by 0 bases, leaving 11 bases between them. CDR3 DNA sequence: TGTGCCAGCAGTTCACATATGCGTAGCACAGATACGCAGTATTTT. It codes for CASSSHMRSTDTQYF.

The chain is built from TRBV27 and TRBJ1-5, with a possible D match to TRBD1 (5 bases). V lost 10 bases and J 0 bases, leaving 16 bases between the germline ends. CDR3 length equals 15 residues. Germline V gene sequence: CDR1 MNHEY, CDR2 SMNVEV (reference sequence). The CDR3 DNA reads as TGTGCCACCCTCCCCCAGGGATATAGCAATCAGCCCCAGCATTTT. Protein sequence: CATLPQGYSNQPQHF.

The rearrangement joins TRBV15 to TRBJ2-5; TRBD2 agrees at 8 bases. Germline CDR1 is LNHNV and CDR2 is YYDKDF (reference sequence). V dropped 2 bases and J dropped 5; count of bases not matched to a gene: 4. The CDR3 is 14 amino acids. Here the CDR3 reads CATSRRGLVETQYF. DNA of the CDR3: TGTGCCACCAGCAGACGGGGACTAGTTGAGACCCAGTACTTC.

V is TRBV28 and J is TRBJ2-7; the D is unclear. Looked up from germline, CDR1 is MDHEN and CDR2 is SYDVKM. The CDR3 consists of 14 residues. Trimming shortened V by 3 bases and J by 3 bases, and 12 bases separated the two germline ends. The CDR3 is CASSFRATNYEQYF. CDR3 in DNA: TGTGCCAGCAGTTTCCGCGCGACGAACTACGAGCAGTACTTC.

This chain links TRBV12-3 or TRBV12-4 with TRBJ1-1; no clear D gene. Trimming took off 4 bases at V and 1 base at J, with 13 bases between the two ends. This CDR3 is 15 amino acids long. Here the CDR3 reads CASSSLMGENTEAFF. CDR3 sequence (DNA): TGTGCCAGCAGTTCCCTTATGGGTGAGAACACTGAAGCTTTCTTT.

This clonotype was observed a handful of times. This rearrangement joins TRBV5-5 to TRBJ2-1; the match to TRBD2 covers 7 bases. Trimming removed 1 base from V and 8 bases from J; junction bases left unmatched: 15. The CDR3 has 17 residues. The germline gives CDR1 SGHKS, CDR2 YYEKEE (reference sequence). The CDR3 bases are TGTGCCAGCAGCTTGTCGGAACTAGCAGGGAGGGGCGATGAGCAGTTCTTC. It encodes CASSLSELAGRGDEQFF.

The rearrangement links TRBV20-1 to TRBJ2-7; 14 positions agree with TRBD2. Germline trimming cut 6 bases from V and 3 bases from J; bases unmatched to any gene: 13. The CDR3 spans 17 residues. Germline assignment: CDR1 DFQATT and CDR2 SNEGSKA (reference sequence). CDR3 amino acids: CSAPLGGLAGGVYEQYF. CDR3 bases: TGCAGTGCCCCTCTCGGAGGACTAGCGGGAGGCGTCTACGAGCAGTACTTC.

V gene TRBV5-1 combines with J gene TRBJ2-5; no reliable D call. This CDR3 comprises 14 residues. Trimming stripped 4 bases from V and 5 bases from J, with 15 bases between. CDR1 is SGHRS, CDR2 YFSETQ, per germline. The CDR3 loop is CASSQGPPSETQYF. DNA of the CDR3: TGCGCCAGCAGCCAAGGGCCCCCCTCGGAGACCCAGTACTTC.